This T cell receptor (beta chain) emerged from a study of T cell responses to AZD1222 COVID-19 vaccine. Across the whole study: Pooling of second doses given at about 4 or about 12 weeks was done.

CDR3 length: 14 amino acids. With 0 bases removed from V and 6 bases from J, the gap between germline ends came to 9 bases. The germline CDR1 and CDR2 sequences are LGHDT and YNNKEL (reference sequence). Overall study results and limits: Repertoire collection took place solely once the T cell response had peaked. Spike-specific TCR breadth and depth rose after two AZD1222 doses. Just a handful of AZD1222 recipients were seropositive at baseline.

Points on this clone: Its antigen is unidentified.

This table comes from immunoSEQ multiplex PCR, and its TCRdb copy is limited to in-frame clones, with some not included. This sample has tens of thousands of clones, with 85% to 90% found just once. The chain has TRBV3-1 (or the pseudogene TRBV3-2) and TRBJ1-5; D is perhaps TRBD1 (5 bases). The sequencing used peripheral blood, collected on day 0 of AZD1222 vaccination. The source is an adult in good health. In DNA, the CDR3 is TGTGCCAGCAGCCAAGAACAGGTTGGTCAGCCCCAGCATTTT. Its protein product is CASSQEQVGQPQHF.